This section outlines one TCR beta chain sequence together with its context. These data originate in a study of Graves' ophthalmopathy and Graves' hyperthyroidism. The CDR3 loop spans 14 amino acids. With 2 bases removed from V and 3 bases from J, the gap between germline ends came to 9 bases. Germline loops: CDR1 SGHRS, CDR2 YFSETQ. TCR beta CDR3 amplification used RNA transcripts. HTBI primers were employed in first-round RT-PCR, then a second-round multiplex PCR followed. Each CDR3 protein gets one entry after TCRdb re-called the multiplex PCR reads with MiXCR. The repertoire holds 57,000 or so distinct CDR3 sequences, with more than 40% as singletons.

Sequenced material: peripheral blood. The sequence derives from an adult woman with Graves' ophthalmopathy. V is TRBV5-1 and J is TRBJ2-1; D is perhaps TRBD1 (5 bases). CDR3 bases: TGCGCCAGCAGCTTAAGGGGCATCTACAATGAGCAGTTCTTC. This translates into CASSLRGIYNEQFF. Together with reference TRBV5-1 and TRBJ2-1, the CDR3 gives the full variable domain: KAGVTQTPRYLIKTRGQQVTLSCSPISGHRSVSWYQQTPGQGLQFLFEYFSETQRNKGNFPGRFSGRQFSNSRSEMNVSTLELGDSALYLCASSLRGIYNEQFFGPGTRLTVL.